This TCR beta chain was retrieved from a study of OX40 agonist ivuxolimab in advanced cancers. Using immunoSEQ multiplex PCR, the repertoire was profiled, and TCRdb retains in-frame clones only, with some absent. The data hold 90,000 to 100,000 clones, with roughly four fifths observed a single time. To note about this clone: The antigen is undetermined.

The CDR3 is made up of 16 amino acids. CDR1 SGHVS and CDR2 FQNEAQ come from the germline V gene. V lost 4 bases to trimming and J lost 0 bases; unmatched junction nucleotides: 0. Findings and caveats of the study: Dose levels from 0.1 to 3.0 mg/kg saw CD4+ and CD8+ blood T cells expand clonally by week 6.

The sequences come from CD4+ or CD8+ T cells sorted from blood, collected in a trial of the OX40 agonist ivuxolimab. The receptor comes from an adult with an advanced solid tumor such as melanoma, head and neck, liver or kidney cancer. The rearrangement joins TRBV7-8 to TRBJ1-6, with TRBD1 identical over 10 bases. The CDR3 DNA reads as TGTGCCAGCAGCTGGACAGGGGGCTCCTATAATTCACCCCTCCACTTT. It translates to CASSWTGGSYNSPLHF.